Below, 32 T cell receptor beta chains from the same sample are listed, as sequenced in a study of blood T cell repertoires in COVID-19. The data were produced by immunoSEQ multiplex PCR, yet TCRdb's version contains in-frame clones alone and is incomplete. This sample has 150,000 or so clones, with roughly 80% found just once. The specimen sequenced was peripheral blood. All receptors derive from a woman aged 60 to 75 with COVID-19, enrolled during active disease.

The rearrangement uses TRBV5-1 and TRBJ2-1; 9 positions match TRBD2. CDR1 is SGHRS and CDR2 is YFSETQ in the germline V gene. CDR3 length: 17 residues. V lost 0 bases and J lost 4; bases outside the gene matches: 8. The CDR3 sequence: CASSLVGASGAYNEQFF. As DNA, the CDR3 is TGCGCCAGCAGCTTGGTGGGTGCTAGCGGGGCATACAATGAGCAGTTCTTC.

Only one count was recorded for this clone. This chain joins TRBV7-3 and TRBJ1-1, with D possibly TRBD1 on 5 matching bases. Germline CDR1 is SGHTA and CDR2 is FQGTGA. Trimming stripped 1 base from V and 5 bases from J, with 8 bases between. The CDR3 sequence is 13 residues long. The CDR3 region is CASSLSQGTEAFF. CDR3 sequence (DNA): TGTGCCAGCAGCTTAAGCCAGGGAACTGAAGCTTTCTTT. Based on the CDR3 plus reference TRBV7-3 and TRBJ1-1, the full variable domain is GAGVSQTPSNKVTEKGKYVELRCDPISGHTALYWYRQSLGQGPEFLIYFQGTGAADDSGLPNDRFFAVRPEGSVSTLKIQRTERGDSAVYLCASSLSQGTEAFFGQGTRLTVV.

The rearrangement joins TRBV5-4 to TRBJ2-5; D remains ambiguous. Trimming removed 4 bases from V and 2 bases from J, with 18 bases in between. There are 16 residues in the CDR3. CDR1 SGHNT and CDR2 YYREEE come from the germline V gene (reference sequence). This CDR3 is CASSPVGQARQETQYF. In nucleotides, the CDR3 is TGTGCCAGCAGCCCGGTCGGCCAGGCCAGACAAGAGACCCAGTACTTC.

This sequence joins TRBV9 and TRBJ1-1; 7 bases are shared with TRBD1. J was trimmed by 1 base and V by 3 bases; bases with no gene match: 12. The V gene's germline CDR1 is SGDLS and CDR2 YYNGEE. The CDR3 consists of 17 residues. The CDR3 here is CASSASLVDRANTEAFF. The CDR3 DNA reads TGTGCCAGCAGCGCCTCTTTGGTCGACAGGGCGAACACTGAAGCTTTCTTT. The full variable domain, completed using reference TRBV9 and TRBJ1-1, is DSGVTQTPKHLITATGQRVTLRCSPRSGDLSVYWYQQSLDQGLQFLIQYYNGEERAKGNILERFSAQQFPDLHSELNLSSLELGDSALYFCASSASLVDRANTEAFFGQGTRLTVV.

The chain combines TRBV5-1 with TRBJ2-1; D unresolved. Per the germline V gene, CDR1 is SGHRS and CDR2 is YFSETQ. V was pared by 0 bases and J by 3 bases, with 7 bases between. CDR3 length: 14 residues. The CDR3 DNA is TGCGCCAGCAGCTTGGATGCTAACTACAATGAGCAGTTCTTC. It specifies CASSLDANYNEQFF.

V and J are TRBV7-2 and TRBJ2-7, with 8 bases lining up with TRBD2. The CDR3 has 16 amino acids. The ends lost 1 base at V and 5 bases at J; junction bases unmatched: 10. Germline CDR1 and CDR2: SGHTA and FQGNSA. The CDR3 spells CASSLVSGGGWDEQYF. CDR3 coding DNA: TGTGCCAGCAGCTTAGTAAGCGGGGGAGGGTGGGACGAGCAGTACTTC.

V gene TRBV4-1 combines with J gene TRBJ1-1, with D maybe TRBD1 (5 bases). Germline V CDR1 and CDR2: MGHRA, YSYEKL. The CDR3 extends over 12 amino acids. V was trimmed by 4 bases and J by 7 bases, leaving 10 bases between them. The CDR3 here is CASSLPGVEAFF. Here the CDR3 DNA reads TGCGCCAGCAGCCTTCCGGGGGTTGAAGCTTTCTTT.

V is TRBV11-3 and J is TRBJ2-1; the match to TRBD2 covers 7 bases. The germline CDR1 and CDR2 sequences are SGHNT and YENEEA. Unmatched junction bases numbered 4, after V lost 0 bases and J lost 8 bases. The CDR3 length is 14 residues. CDR3 protein: CASSLDRGVDEQFF. CDR3 bases: TGTGCCAGCAGCTTAGATCGGGGGGTCGATGAGCAGTTCTTC.

The rearrangement uses TRBV11-2 and TRBJ1-1; no clear D. There are 12 residues in the CDR3. Germline CDR1 reads SGHAT; CDR2 reads FQNNGV. The germline V and J ends were trimmed by 6 bases and 0 bases, with 5 bases remaining between them. CDR3 in amino acids: CASSQLNTEAFF. As DNA, the CDR3 is TGTGCCAGCAGTCAATTGAACACTGAAGCTTTCTTT.

The chain has TRBV7-9 and TRBJ2-1; 12 bases are a match to TRBD2. This CDR3 spans 16 amino acids. V dropped 5 bases and J dropped 6; count of bases not matched to a gene: 8. From germline, CDR1 is SEHNR and CDR2 FQNEAQ (reference sequence). The CDR3 DNA is TGTGCCAGCAGCCGCACGGGACTAGCGGGCCCCAATGAGCAGTTCTTC. Its translation is CASSRTGLAGPNEQFF.

The chain recombines TRBV7-2 with TRBJ1-2; 10 bases line up with TRBD1. Per germline, CDR1 SGHTA and CDR2 FQGNSA. The J segment lost 8 bases and the V segment lost 1 base, leaving 7 bases of the junction unmatched. The length of the CDR3 is 15 residues. The CDR3: CASSLVGTGVGGYTF. The DNA for the CDR3 is TGTGCCAGCAGCTTAGTGGGGACAGGGGTGGGAGGCTACACCTTC.

The gene calls are TRBV10-3 and TRBJ2-2; the D gene is possibly TRBD2 (7 bases). Germline V gene sequence: CDR1 ENHRY, CDR2 SYGVKD. Trimming took 3 bases from V and 4 from J, leaving 12 bases between them. This CDR3 spans 15 amino acids. The CDR3, as DNA: TGTGCCATCAGTGAAACGGGGGGCGCCACCGGGGAGCTGTTTTTT. Translation: CAISETGGATGELFF.

This sequence joins TRBV18 and TRBJ1-6, with 8 bases lining up with TRBD1. The CDR3 is 14 amino acids. V was pared by 8 bases and J by 7 bases, with 7 bases of the junction left unmatched. Per the germline V gene, CDR1 is KGHSH and CDR2 is LQKENI. Written as DNA, the CDR3 is TGTGCCAGCACTGGACAGGGACGAAATTCACCCCTCCACTTT. Its protein product is CASTGQGRNSPLHF.

This sequence joins TRBV3-1 (or the pseudogene TRBV3-2) and TRBJ2-3; D is unclear. Germline values: CDR1 LGHDT, CDR2 YNNKEL (reference sequence). The CDR3 covers 15 residues. V shed 4 bases and J shed 6 bases, with 17 bases lying between them. CDR3 sequence (DNA): TGTGCCAGCAGCCGATCTACTCGCACCTCGGATACGCAGTATTTT. It specifies CASSRSTRTSDTQYF.

This clone is a singleton in its sample. This rearrangement joins TRBV18 to TRBJ2-1, with D unresolved. Trimming removed 0 bases from V and 4 bases from J, with 16 bases in between. The germline V gene encodes CDR1 KGHSH and CDR2 LQKENI. There are 17 residues in the CDR3. The DNA for the CDR3 is TGTGCCAGCTCACCACCGCGGCGAGACCCCGAATACAATGAGCAGTTCTTC. Its protein is CASSPPRRDPEYNEQFF.

The J gene is TRBJ2-1, the V gene TRBV7-3, with D maybe TRBD2 (5 bases). From germline, CDR1 is SGHTA and CDR2 FQGTGA. V lost 5 bases, J lost 3 bases, and 8 bases lay in between. CDR3 length: 13 residues. CDR3 protein: CASSPTSYNEQFF. The CDR3 DNA sequence: TGTGCCAGCAGCCCAACTAGCTACAATGAGCAGTTCTTC.

The chain joins TRBV6-5 to TRBJ1-1; D ambiguous. CDR3 size: 15 residues. Germline-derived CDR1 and CDR2 are MNHEY and SVGAGI. Trimming took 0 bases from V and 1 from J, leaving 9 bases between them. CDR3 region: CASSYSLTGNTEAFF. The CDR3 bases are TGTGCCAGCAGTTACTCACTGACGGGGAACACTGAAGCTTTCTTT.

The J gene is TRBJ2-1, the V gene TRBV3-1 (or the pseudogene TRBV3-2); TRBD1 matches 10 bases. V lost 1 base and J lost 2; bases outside the gene matches: 8. CDR1 is LGHDT and CDR2 is YNNKEL in the germline V gene (reference sequence). The CDR3 has 18 residues. The CDR3 DNA is TGTGCCAGCAGCCAAGGCGGACCCGGGACAGGGGCCTACAATGAGCAGTTCTTC. This gives the protein CASSQGGPGTGAYNEQFF.

This chain joins TRBV6-2 or TRBV6-3 and TRBJ1-5; TRBD1 is a possible D gene (5 bases). This CDR3 contains 16 residues. The V and J ends lost 2 bases and 5 bases respectively, with 16 bases between them. Germline lookup yields CDR1 MNHEY and CDR2 SVGEGT. The CDR3 DNA reads TGTGCCAGCAGTTACCTGGCAGGGAGGTCGGATCAGCCCCAGCATTTT. It yields the protein CASSYLAGRSDQPQHF.

J is TRBJ2-1 and V is TRBV5-4, with 9 bases aligning to TRBD2. CDR3 length: 15 amino acids. Trimming at V came to 0 bases and at J to 9 bases, leaving 7 bases not matched to a gene. Germline lookup yields CDR1 SGHNT and CDR2 YYREEE (reference sequence). The CDR3 here is CASSLDAGGRGEQFF. The CDR3 coding sequence is TGTGCCAGCAGCTTGGATGCGGGAGGGCGAGGTGAGCAGTTCTTC.

The rearrangement joins TRBV14 to TRBJ2-1; 14 bases map to TRBD2. This CDR3 region has 15 residues. The trim removed 4 bases at V and 10 bases at J, leaving 6 bases unmatched. Germline V gene data show CDR1 as SGHDN and CDR2 as FVKESK. The chain's CDR3 is CASSRGLAGGGEQFF. The CDR3 coding sequence is TGTGCCAGCAGCCGAGGACTAGCGGGAGGAGGGGAGCAGTTCTTC.

In its sample, this clone was seen a few times. V and J are TRBV4-1 and TRBJ1-5; D ambiguous. This CDR3 spans 15 amino acids. Deletions cut 1 base from V and 4 bases from J, with 11 bases between. Germline V CDR1 and CDR2: MGHRA, YSYEKL. This CDR3 is CASSQVAQINQPQHF. The CDR3 DNA sequence: TGCGCCAGCAGCCAAGTGGCACAGATTAATCAGCCCCAGCATTTT.

This sequence joins TRBV6-5 and TRBJ1-2, with TRBD1 matching 7 bases. Germline assignment: CDR1 MNHEY and CDR2 SVGAGI. Trimming removed 6 bases from V and 5 bases from J; junction bases left unmatched: 9. The CDR3 loop spans 14 amino acids. The CDR3 loop is CASSDLLQGYGYTF. The CDR3 DNA reads as TGTGCCAGCAGCGACCTTCTACAGGGGTATGGCTACACCTTC.

The rearrangement links TRBV12-3 or TRBV12-4 to TRBJ1-1; D is undetermined. V gave up 8 bases and J gave up 1 base, with 11 bases separating them. This CDR3 region has 13 residues. The CDR3 nucleotides are TGTGCCAGCGAGGGATTACGGAACACTGAAGCTTTCTTT. Protein product: CASEGLRNTEAFF.

V gene TRBV6-6 combines with J gene TRBJ2-7; TRBD2 matches at 10 bases. The CDR3 has 18 amino acids. The germline CDR1 and CDR2 sequences are MNHNY and SVGAGI (reference sequence). The trim removed 5 bases at V and 0 bases at J, leaving 13 bases unmatched. The DNA of the CDR3 is TGTGCCAGCAGTCCCCACCCCGCTAGCGGGAGAAGCTCCTACGAGCAGTACTTC. Protein sequence: CASSPHPASGRSSYEQYF.

The rearrangement links TRBV3-1 (or the pseudogene TRBV3-2) to TRBJ1-6, with D maybe TRBD1 (6 bases). Germline CDR1 and CDR2: LGHDT and YNNKEL (reference sequence). Trimming left V 2 bases short and J 9 bases short, with 14 bases between. The CDR3 has 15 amino acids. The CDR3 sequence is CASSQRGRGGSPLHF. DNA for the CDR3: TGTGCCAGCAGCCAAAGGGGCAGGGGTGGTTCACCCCTCCACTTT.

The rearrangement links TRBV5-6 to TRBJ1-3; D is ambiguous. V lost 0 bases to trimming and J lost 3 bases, with 4 bases between them. Germline V gene lookup returns CDR1 SGHDT and CDR2 YYEEEE. The CDR3 spans 13 residues. The CDR3: CASSLDYGNTIYF. The CDR3 DNA reads TGTGCCAGCAGCTTGGACTATGGAAACACCATATATTTT.

This chain uses TRBV7-3 with TRBJ1-1, with D possibly TRBD1 on 5 matching bases. With 1 base removed from V and 1 base from J, the gap between germline ends came to 10 bases. The CDR3 contains 15 residues. In germline, CDR1 is SGHTA, CDR2 FQGTGA. Written as DNA, the CDR3 is TGTGCCAGCAGCTTAATCGGGGGAGGGAACACTGAAGCTTTCTTT. It is translated as CASSLIGGGNTEAFF.

This chain connects TRBV5-6 to TRBJ1-4; the D is unclear. Germline V lookup: CDR1 SGHDT, CDR2 YYEEEE. V lost 3 bases and J 8 bases, leaving 5 bases between the germline ends. The CDR3 contains 11 residues. CDR3 sequence reads: CASSSREKLFF. The CDR3 DNA reads as TGTGCCAGCAGCTCCCGGGAAAAACTGTTTTTT.

The V and J genes are TRBV29-1 and TRBJ1-1; TRBD1 matches 10 bases. The germline V gene encodes CDR1 SQVTM and CDR2 ANQGSEA. Trimming removed 5 bases from V and 4 bases from J; junction bases left unmatched: 4. CDR3 size: 13 residues. CDR3 nucleotides: TGCAGCGTTTGGACAGGGGGATCCACTGAAGCTTTCTTT. This encodes CSVWTGGSTEAFF.

This clone was counted a few times. V usage is TRBV11-2 and J usage is TRBJ1-2; D call uncertain. The CDR3 loop spans 15 amino acids. V was cut by 5 bases and J by 7 bases, with 20 bases left in between. Germline CDR1 SGHAT, CDR2 FQNNGV. In DNA form, the CDR3 reads TGTGCCAGCAGCCCCCGCAAGTTGCTGTCCGGTGGCTACACCTTC. Encoded protein: CASSPRKLLSGGYTF.

The V gene is TRBV3-1 (or the pseudogene TRBV3-2), the J gene TRBJ1-2; D not resolved. CDR3 length equals 13 residues. Germline values: CDR1 LGHDT, CDR2 YNNKEL (reference sequence). V gave up 1 base and J gave up 8 bases, with 11 bases separating them. CDR3 loop: CASSQAAERGYTF. CDR3 bases: TGTGCCAGCAGCCAAGCGGCAGAGCGGGGCTACACCTTC.